Listed below are T cell receptor beta chains from one sample, sequenced in a study of T-cell memory formation after mild COVID-19. TCRdb re-called the 5' RACE reads through MiXCR, storing one row per CDR3 protein. The sample shows under 250,000 distinct CDR3 sequences, 9.4% of them seen only once. Source material: PBMCs or a T cell subset sorted from them (not recorded which). All receptors come from a man aged 18 to 30 who had mild COVID-19 (a few samples of this study predate the infection). Cell type and time point are not known. Both conserved end residues are part of each CDR3. D genes are given only for firm matches. Size is stated for part of the rows, as once, few or many counts, or as a class when the clone is expanded.

J gene | D gene | V gene | clone size | CDR3 protein | CDR3 DNA
TRBJ2-7 | . | TRBV5-1 | . | CASSSEWGEQYF | TGCGCCAGCAGCTCCGAGTGGGGCGAGCAGTACTTC
TRBJ2-1 | . | TRBV7-6 | many | CASSLALGSGEQFF | TGTGCCAGCAGCTTAGCCCTAGGGTCGGGAGAGCAGTTCTTC
TRBJ2-7 | . | TRBV7-9 | few | CASSLVARSYEQYF | TGTGCCAGCAGCTTAGTTGCCAGATCCTACGAGCAGTACTTC
TRBJ2-1 | . | TRBV29-1 | few | CSPVSYNEQFF | TGCAGCCCCGTTTCATACAATGAGCAGTTCTTC
TRBJ1-1 | . | TRBV7-2 | . | CASSPRYDTEAFF | TGTGCCAGCAGCCCCAGGTACGACACTGAAGCTTTCTTT
TRBJ1-5 | . | TRBV20-1 | . | CSAKWENQPQHF | TGCAGTGCTAAGTGGGAAAATCAGCCCCAGCATTTT
TRBJ2-1 | . | TRBV6-4 | . | CASSNGGGSHNEQFF | TGTGCCAGCAGCAACGGAGGGGGGTCGCACAATGAGCAGTTCTTC
TRBJ2-4 | . | TRBV12-3/TRBV12-4 | many | CASSRGYIQYF | TGTGCCAGCAGTCGGGGGTACATTCAGTACTTC
TRBJ2-6 | . | TRBV20-1 | . | CSAREWGNSGANVLTF | TGCAGTGCTAGAGAATGGGGAAACTCTGGGGCCAACGTCCTGACTTTC
TRBJ2-2 | . | TRBV5-6 | . | CASSFLGLETGELFF | TGTGCCAGCAGCTTTTTGGGGCTCGAGACCGGGGAGCTGTTTTTT
TRBJ2-6 | . | TRBV5-4 | . | CASSLAGLRASGANVLTF | TGTGCCAGCAGCTTGGCCGGTCTCCGGGCATCTGGGGCCAACGTCCTGACTTTC
TRBJ1-6 | TRBD1 | TRBV12-3/TRBV12-4 | few | CASSLTGYNSPLHF | TGTGCCAGCAGTTTGACAGGGTATAATTCACCCCTCCACTTT
TRBJ2-3 | TRBD2 | TRBV29-1 | few | CSAGLAGGQGDTQYF | TGCAGCGCTGGACTAGCGGGGGGGCAGGGAGATACGCAGTATTTT
TRBJ1-3 | . | TRBV4-3 | many | CASSQGPGNTIYF | TGCGCCAGCAGCCAAGGTCCTGGAAACACCATATATTTT
TRBJ2-3 | . | TRBV7-7 | few | CASSPRPGAANTDTQYF | TGTGCTAGCAGCCCCCGCCCGGGGGCCGCCAACACAGATACGCAGTATTTT
TRBJ1-2 | TRBD1 | TRBV12-3/TRBV12-4 | many | CASSLGAGGTGAAWGYTF | TGTGCCAGCAGTTTAGGGGCTGGCGGGACAGGGGCGGCTTGGGGCTACACCTTC
TRBJ1-6 | . | TRBV5-1 | few | CASSLGQQESPLHF | TGCGCCAGCAGCTTGGGACAGCAGGAGTCACCCCTCCACTTT
TRBJ2-3 | . | TRBV4-1 | many | CASSQGSDGTDTQYF | TGCGCCAGCAGCCAAGGCTCGGATGGCACAGATACGCAGTATTTT
TRBJ2-5 | . | TRBV5-1 | many | CASRMPGETQYF | TGCGCCAGCAGAATGCCTGGGGAGACCCAGTACTTC
TRBJ2-2 | TRBD2 | TRBV7-9 | . | CASSTTPGLDTGELFF | TGTGCCAGCAGCACCACCCCGGGACTAGACACCGGGGAGCTGTTTTTT
TRBJ2-3 | . | TRBV24-1 | few | CATRGAQGTDTQYF | TGTGCCACCAGAGGCGCGCAGGGCACAGATACGCAGTATTTT
TRBJ2-5 | . | TRBV18 | many | CASSPLAREETQYF | TGTGCCAGCTCACCTCTGGCACGCGAGGAGACCCAGTACTTC
TRBJ2-2 | TRBD2 | TRBV24-1 | many | CATSEASGGNTGELFF | TGTGCCACCAGTGAAGCTAGCGGGGGAAACACCGGGGAGCTGTTTTTT
TRBJ2-7 | . | TRBV7-4 | few | CASSRGGSYEQYF | TGTGCCAGCAGCCGAGGGGGGTCCTACGAGCAGTACTTC
TRBJ2-7 | . | TRBV7-9 | many | CASSRSTYEQYF | TGTGCCAGCAGCCGCAGTACCTACGAGCAGTACTTC